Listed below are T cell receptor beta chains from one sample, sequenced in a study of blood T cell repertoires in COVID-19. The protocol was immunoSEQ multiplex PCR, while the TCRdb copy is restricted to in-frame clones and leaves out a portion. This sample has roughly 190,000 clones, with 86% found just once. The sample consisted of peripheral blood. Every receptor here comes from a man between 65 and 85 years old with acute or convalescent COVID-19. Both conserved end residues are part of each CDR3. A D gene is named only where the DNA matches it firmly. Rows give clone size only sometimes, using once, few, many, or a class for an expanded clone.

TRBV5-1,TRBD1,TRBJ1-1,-,CASSLLLGQGAIHGGNTEAFF,TGCGCCAGCAGCTTGCTCCTGGGACAGGGGGCGATACATGGTGGGAACACTGAAGCTTTCTTT
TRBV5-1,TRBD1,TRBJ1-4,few,CASSPGQGGEKLFF,TGCGCCAGCAGCCCGGGACAGGGGGGTGAAAAACTGTTTTTT
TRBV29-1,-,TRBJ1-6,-,CSVGTYQGPLHF,TGCAGCGTTGGCACTTACCAGGGACCCCTCCACTTT
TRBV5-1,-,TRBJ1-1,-,CASSFQGQLNTEAFF,TGCGCCAGCAGCTTCCAAGGACAGCTGAACACTGAAGCTTTCTTT
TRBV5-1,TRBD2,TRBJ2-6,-,CASTGLAGEGGANVLTF,TGCGCCAGCACCGGACTAGCGGGAGAGGGAGGGGCCAACGTCCTGACTTTC
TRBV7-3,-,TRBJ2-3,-,CASSFAGSTDTQYF,TGTGCCAGCAGCTTCGCCGGTAGCACAGATACGCAGTATTTT
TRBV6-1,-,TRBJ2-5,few,CASSELGAGKKTQYF,TGTGCCAGCAGTGAATTGGGGGCTGGGAAAAAGACCCAGTACTTC
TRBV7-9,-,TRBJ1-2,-,CASSLARFNYGYTF,TGTGCCAGCAGCTTAGCCAGATTCAACTATGGCTACACCTTC
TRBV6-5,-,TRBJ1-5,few,CASTQGWGINQPQHF,TGTGCCAGCACTCAGGGGTGGGGGATCAATCAGCCCCAGCATTTT
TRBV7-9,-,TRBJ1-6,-,CASNLGGYGNSPLHF,TGTGCCAGCAACCTTGGGGGCTACGGTAATTCACCCCTCCACTTT
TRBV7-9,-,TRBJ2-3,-,CASSPGAGQATDTQYF,TGTGCCAGCAGCCCCGGAGCGGGACAGGCCACAGATACGCAGTATTTT
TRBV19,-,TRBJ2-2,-,CACRQANTGELFF,TGTGCCTGTAGACAGGCGAACACCGGGGAGCTGTTTTTT
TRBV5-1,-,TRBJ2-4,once,CASNADPGSARVIQYF,TGCGCCAGCAACGCCGACCCAGGAAGCGCCAGGGTCATTCAGTACTTC
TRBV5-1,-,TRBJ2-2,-,CASKLGGITGELFF,TGCGCCAGCAAATTAGGGGGAATTACCGGGGAGCTGTTTTTT
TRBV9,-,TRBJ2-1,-,CASSVVLAPYNEQFF,TGTGCCAGCAGCGTAGTACTAGCACCCTACAATGAGCAGTTCTTC
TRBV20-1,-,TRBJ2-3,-,CSAPRGVKQYF,TGCAGTGCACCCAGGGGTGTGAAGCAGTATTTT
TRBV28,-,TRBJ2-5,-,CASSFSVYQETQYF,TGTGCCAGCAGTTTCTCGGTTTACCAAGAGACCCAGTACTTC
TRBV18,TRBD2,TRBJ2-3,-,CASSLTSGYDTQYF,TGTGCCAGCTCACTAACTAGCGGGTACGATACGCAGTATTTT
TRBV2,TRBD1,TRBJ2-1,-,CASGKSGGYNEQFF,TGTGCCAGCGGAAAATCAGGGGGTTACAATGAGCAGTTCTTC